Shown below are 28 T cell receptor beta chains from a single sample sequenced in a study of blood T cell repertoires in COVID-19. The method was immunoSEQ multiplex PCR; TCRdb's version includes in-frame clones alone and lacks a portion of them. The data show some 170,000 clones, about three quarters seen once. Sample: peripheral blood. The receptors derive from a woman aged 45-59 years with active or convalescent COVID-19.

The chain joins TRBV9 to TRBJ2-7, with a weak D call TRBD2 (6 bases). This CDR3 spans 14 amino acids. Germline-derived CDR1 and CDR2 are SGDLS and YYNGEE. Trimming stripped 4 bases from V and 3 bases from J, with 14 bases between. CDR3 DNA sequence: TGTGCCAGCAGCCCCGCGGAGGGTGACTACGAGCAGTACTTC. Its translation is CASSPAEGDYEQYF. The variable domain in full, completed from reference TRBV9 and TRBJ2-7, reads DSGVTQTPKHLITATGQRVTLRCSPRSGDLSVYWYQQSLDQGLQFLIQYYNGEERAKGNILERFSAQQFPDLHSELNLSSLELGDSALYFCASSPAEGDYEQYFGPGTRLTVT.

V is TRBV19 and J is TRBJ2-3; 14 positions match TRBD2. V was pared by 9 bases and J by 2 bases, with 10 bases of the junction left unmatched. There are 17 residues in the CDR3. The germline V gene encodes CDR1 LNHDA and CDR2 SQIVND (reference sequence). CDR3 DNA: TGTGCCAGCCGGACTAGCGGGGGGACTCATCCCACAGATACGCAGTATTTT. It codes for CASRTSGGTHPTDTQYF.

This clone was counted at least ten times. The chain has TRBV4-3 and TRBJ2-2; possible D gene TRBD1, 6 bases. V lost 0 bases and J lost 7, with 12 bases in between. The CDR3 totals 15 residues. The germline V gene has CDR1 LGHNA and CDR2 YSLEER. This chain's CDR3 is CASSQEQGVDGELFF. CDR3 in DNA: TGCGCCAGCAGCCAAGAACAGGGCGTTGACGGGGAGCTGTTTTTT.

The gene calls are TRBV18 and TRBJ2-1, with TRBD1 matching 7 bases. The V segment lost 1 base and the J segment 6 bases; nucleotides outside the gene matches: 12. The V gene's germline CDR1 is KGHSH and CDR2 LQKENI. CDR3 size: 17 residues. The CDR3 nucleotides read TGTGCCAGCTCACCACGAAAGACAGGGATATCTTCCAATGAGCAGTTCTTC. Translated, it gives CASSPRKTGISSNEQFF.

This clone was seen more than once but under ten times. The rearrangement joins TRBV6-5 to TRBJ2-1, with TRBD1 as a possible D gene (5 bases). CDR3 size: 13 residues. V shed 7 bases and J shed 7 bases, with 14 bases lying between them. Germline values: CDR1 MNHEY, CDR2 SVGAGI. The CDR3 sequence: CASKDTGRNEQFF. The CDR3 region has the DNA TGTGCCAGCAAGGATACAGGCAGGAATGAGCAGTTCTTC.

The J gene is TRBJ2-3, the V gene TRBV2; 12 bases line up with TRBD2. The CDR3 totals 15 residues. The junction had 2 bases not matched to a gene; V was cut back by 5 bases and J by 2 bases. The germline gives CDR1 SNHLY, CDR2 FYNNEI. This CDR3 reads CASSTSGRTTDTQYF. In DNA, the CDR3 is TGTGCCAGCAGTACTAGCGGGAGGACCACAGATACGCAGTATTTT.

The chain couples TRBV6-2 or TRBV6-3 to TRBJ1-4; 11 bases line up with TRBD1. With V trimmed by 6 bases and J by 8 bases, 8 bases remained unmatched. This CDR3 contains 15 residues. Germline lookup yields CDR1 MNHEY and CDR2 SVGEGT. The CDR3 loop reads CASSLYGTGGEKLFF. The DNA of the CDR3 is TGTGCCAGCAGCCTTTACGGGACAGGGGGAGAAAAACTGTTTTTT.

The V gene is TRBV29-1, the J gene TRBJ1-1; unclear D gene. Trimming removed 5 bases from V and 2 bases from J, with 6 bases in between. CDR1 is SQVTM, CDR2 ANQGSEA, per germline. The CDR3 covers 11 residues. The CDR3 sequence: CSVTVNTEAFF. For the CDR3, the DNA is TGCAGCGTTACAGTAAACACTGAAGCTTTCTTT.

This chain links TRBV14 with TRBJ2-1, with 15 bases fitting TRBD2. V was clipped by 3 bases and J by 7 bases; unmatched bases: 1. The CDR3 has 15 residues. Germline lookup yields CDR1 SGHDN and CDR2 FVKESK. CDR3 nucleotide sequence: TGTGCCAGCAGCCACGGGACTAGCGGGAGGAATGAGCAGTTCTTC. The encoded protein is CASSHGTSGRNEQFF. Filled out from reference TRBV14 and TRBJ2-1, the complete variable domain reads EAGVTQFPSHSVIEKGQTVTLRCDPISGHDNLYWYRRVMGKEIKFLLHFVKESKQDESGMPNNRFLAERTGGTYSTLKVQPAELEDSGVYFCASSHGTSGRNEQFFGPGTRLTVL.

The chain uses TRBV5-6 and TRBJ2-3; D is perhaps TRBD1 (5 bases). Trimming cost V 3 bases and J 1 base, with 6 bases left between them. The germline V gene has CDR1 SGHDT and CDR2 YYEEEE. This CDR3 spans 13 amino acids. CDR3: CASSSQGTDTQYF. In DNA form, the CDR3 reads TGTGCCAGCAGCTCACAGGGCACAGATACGCAGTATTTT.

A single count supports this clone. This chain uses TRBV19 with TRBJ1-3, with a possible D match to TRBD1 (5 bases). CDR1 is LNHDA, CDR2 SQIVND, per germline (reference sequence). The CDR3 length is 15 residues. Trimming cost V 7 bases and J 0 bases, with 13 bases left between them. The CDR3 loop reads CASKRTSSSGNTIYF. CDR3 bases: TGTGCCAGTAAAAGGACAAGCAGCTCTGGAAACACCATATATTTT.

The chain carries TRBV7-6 and TRBJ2-1; a weak D match, TRBD2 (5 bases). This CDR3 contains 13 residues. Trimming took off 0 bases at V and 10 bases at J, with 10 bases between the two ends. Per the germline V gene, CDR1 is SGHVS and CDR2 is FNYEAQ. The DNA for the CDR3 is TGTGCCAGCAGCTTAGCGAGCGGTGGCGAGCAGTTCTTC. This sequence encodes CASSLASGGEQFF.

V usage is TRBV2 and J usage is TRBJ1-2; TRBD1 aligns across 7 bases. After removal of 6 bases from V and 2 bases from J, the junction contained 6 bases not matched to a gene. CDR1 SNHLY and CDR2 FYNNEI come from the germline V gene. This CDR3 is built from 14 residues. CDR3 nucleotide sequence: TGTGCCAGCAGCGTACAGGGGACAAACTATGGCTACACCTTC. Its protein is CASSVQGTNYGYTF.

The CDR3 sequence is CASSIGRQETQYF. The CDR3 DNA reads as TGTGCCAGCAGCATCGGGAGGCAAGAGACCCAGTACTTC. The chain combines TRBV2 with TRBJ2-5, with TRBD2 identical over 7 bases. Germline CDR1 reads SNHLY; CDR2 reads FYNNEI. Trimming at V came to 6 bases and at J to 2 bases, leaving 3 bases not matched to a gene. The CDR3 is 13 residues long. Supplemented by reference TRBV2 and TRBJ2-5, the full variable domain reads EPEVTQTPSHQVTQMGQEVILRCVPISNHLYFYWYRQILGQKVEFLVSFYNNEISEKSEIFDDQFSVERPDGSNFTLKIRSTKLEDSAMYFCASSIGRQETQYFGPGTRLLVL.

This clone has a handful of counts. The rearrangement links TRBV14 to TRBJ2-1; 10 bases are shared with TRBD2. The V and J ends lost 0 bases and 7 bases, in that order; junction bases with no gene match: 9. CDR1 SGHDN and CDR2 FVKESK come from the germline V gene. The CDR3 spans 17 residues. CDR3 sequence (DNA): TGTGCCAGCAGCCAAGATCTGCTAGCGGGAGTACGTAATGAGCAGTTCTTC. Translated, it gives CASSQDLLAGVRNEQFF.

V is TRBV19 and J is TRBJ2-7; TRBD1 matches 8 bases. In germline, CDR1 is LNHDA, CDR2 SQIVND (reference sequence). CDR3 size: 13 residues. V was clipped by 5 bases and J by 2 bases; unmatched bases: 2. CDR3 bases: TGTGCCAGTAGTCCGACAGGGGCCTACGAGCAGTACTTC. Amino acid sequence: CASSPTGAYEQYF.

This chain uses TRBV7-9 with TRBJ2-7, with 10 bases matching TRBD1. This CDR3 comprises 14 residues. CDR1 and CDR2 (germline): SEHNR, FQNEAQ (reference sequence). V trimming: 6 bases; J trimming: 6 bases; junction bases outside the gene matches: 8. CDR3 loop: CASRGTGVKVEQYF. CDR3 DNA: TGTGCCAGCAGAGGGACAGGGGTCAAGGTCGAGCAGTACTTC.

V usage is TRBV2 and J usage is TRBJ2-2; weak D call: TRBD1 (6 bases). V was shortened by 6 bases and J by 6 bases, with 11 bases between the two germline ends. There are 13 residues in the CDR3. CDR1 and CDR2 from the germline V gene are SNHLY and FYNNEI. CDR3 nucleotides: TGTGCCAGCAGACAGGGATGGGCCGGGGAGCTGTTTTTT. Protein sequence: CASRQGWAGELFF. The full variable domain, in which reference TRBV2 and TRBJ2-2 provide the parts outside the CDR3, is EPEVTQTPSHQVTQMGQEVILRCVPISNHLYFYWYRQILGQKVEFLVSFYNNEISEKSEIFDDQFSVERPDGSNFTLKIRSTKLEDSAMYFCASRQGWAGELFFGEGSRLTVL.

This chain connects TRBV4-2 to TRBJ2-7, with 12 bases that match TRBD2. This CDR3 is 16 amino acids long. Germline V lookup: CDR1 LGHNA, CDR2 YNFKEQ. J was trimmed by 3 bases and V by 1 base; bases with no gene match: 4. The CDR3, as DNA: TGTGCCAGCAGCCAAGGCGGACTAGCGGGGATCTACGAGCAGTACTTC. This translates into CASSQGGLAGIYEQYF.

This chain uses TRBV18 with TRBJ1-1; perhaps TRBD1 as D (6 bases). The CDR3 extends over 16 amino acids. The germline gives CDR1 KGHSH, CDR2 LQKENI. V lost 6 bases, J lost 1 base, and 18 bases lay in between. DNA for the CDR3: TGTGCCAGCTCGCCATTGACAGGTGGGCCGAACACTGAAGCTTTCTTT. This translates into CASSPLTGGPNTEAFF.

The chain links TRBV11-2 to TRBJ2-5; TRBD1 agrees at 7 bases. J was trimmed by 5 bases and V by 3 bases; bases with no gene match: 3. The V gene's germline CDR1 is SGHAT and CDR2 FQNNGV. The CDR3 consists of 13 residues. CDR3 residues: CASSFTGEETQYF. As DNA, the CDR3 is TGTGCCAGCAGCTTCACAGGGGAGGAGACCCAGTACTTC.

The sample holds a few counts of this clone. V usage is TRBV7-8 and J usage is TRBJ1-3, with a possible D match to TRBD1 (6 bases). The CDR3 covers 13 residues. V shed 5 bases and J shed 4 bases, with 9 bases lying between them. The germline CDR1 and CDR2 sequences are SGHVS and FQNEAQ. The CDR3 DNA reads as TGTGCCAGCAGCCCAGGACAGGGAAACACCATATATTTT. Encoded protein: CASSPGQGNTIYF.

The chain couples TRBV7-9 to TRBJ2-7; TRBD2 aligns across 9 bases. Per germline, CDR1 SEHNR and CDR2 FQNEAQ (reference sequence). The CDR3 has 15 residues. Unmatched junction bases numbered 8, after V lost 2 bases and J lost 6 bases. The DNA of the CDR3 is TGTGCCAGCAGCTTACGGGCGGGAGGGCCGGGCGAGCAGTACTTC. Amino acid sequence: CASSLRAGGPGEQYF.

The gene calls are TRBV5-1 and TRBJ2-7; a weak D match, TRBD1 (6 bases). V was shortened by 0 bases and J by 5 bases, with 12 bases between the two germline ends. CDR1 and CDR2 from the germline V gene are SGHRS and YFSETQ. There are 14 residues in the CDR3. The DNA of the CDR3 is TGCGCCAGCAGCTTGGCTGGGGGCAAGGACGAGCAGTACTTC. This gives the protein CASSLAGGKDEQYF.

CDR3 in DNA: TGCGCCAGCAGCTTGGGGGGCGGTGGGACTGAAGCTTTCTTT. This sequence encodes CASSLGGGGTEAFF. V is TRBV5-1 and J is TRBJ1-1; TRBD1 is a possible D gene (5 bases). CDR3 size: 14 residues. V lost 0 bases, J lost 5 bases, and 11 bases lay in between. Germline assignment: CDR1 SGHRS and CDR2 YFSETQ.

A remark on this clone: In the same sample, other DNA sequences code for this CDR3. The chain combines TRBV4-3 with TRBJ2-7; D gene unclear. The CDR3 sequence is 13 residues long. Germline V lookup: CDR1 LGHNA, CDR2 YSLEER. Trimming took off 0 bases at V and 2 bases at J, with 5 bases between the two ends. CDR3 bases: TGCGCCAGCAGCCAAGATCGGGCCTACGAGCAGTACTTC. Its translation is CASSQDRAYEQYF.

This rearrangement joins TRBV28 to TRBJ2-5; 7 bases line up with TRBD1. The CDR3 is 13 amino acids. CDR1 and CDR2 (germline): MDHEN, SYDVKM. V trimming: 5 bases; J trimming: 5 bases; junction bases outside the gene matches: 5. CDR3 nucleotides: TGTGCCAGCAGTAGACAGGGATTGGAGACCCAGTACTTC. Its protein is CASSRQGLETQYF.

V usage is TRBV10-1 and J usage is TRBJ1-3; 8 nucleotides align to TRBD1. The CDR3 sequence is 15 residues long. The germline V gene has CDR1 WNHNN and CDR2 SYGVQD (reference sequence). V was pared by 9 bases and J by 0 bases, with 7 bases of the junction left unmatched. The CDR3 sequence: CARGQDAVSGNTIYF. The CDR3 DNA is TGCGCCAGGGGACAGGATGCCGTCTCTGGAAACACCATATATTTT.